The 9 T cell receptor beta chains reported below all come from one sample, sequenced in a study of blood T cell repertoires in COVID-19. Sequencing was performed with immunoSEQ multiplex PCR; in TCRdb, only in-frame clones are kept and a portion is missing. The data contain 70,000 or so clones, over 60% of them singletons. The sample was peripheral blood. Every receptor here comes from a human donor in a cohort sampled during active COVID-19.

CDR3 in amino acids: CASQVGSSGEQYF. CDR3 DNA: TGTGCCAGCCAAGTTGGCAGTTCGGGCGAGCAGTACTTC. The V call is TRBV12-3 or TRBV12-4, the J call TRBJ2-7; D gene unclear. The CDR3 totals 13 residues. Between the trimmed V and J ends, which lost 8 bases and 6 bases, there was a span of 17 bases.

V gene TRBV5-1 combines with J gene TRBJ1-6, with 7 bases identical to TRBD1. Germline lookup yields CDR1 SGHRS and CDR2 YFSETQ. The CDR3 covers 14 residues. The V segment lost 3 bases and the J segment 10 bases; nucleotides outside the gene matches: 7. The CDR3 DNA is TGCGCCAGCAGCTCCCAGGGGGGTGAATCACCCCTCCACTTT. It encodes CASSSQGGESPLHF.

This clone was seen a single time. The CDR3 sequence is CASSPRRSTDTQYF. In DNA, the CDR3 is TGTGCCAGTAGTCCTCGGAGGAGCACAGATACGCAGTATTTT. The J gene is TRBJ2-3, the V gene TRBV19; weak D call: TRBD2 (5 bases). V dropped 5 bases and J dropped 0 bases, with 9 bases sitting between them. CDR1 LNHDA and CDR2 SQIVND come from the germline V gene (reference sequence). The CDR3 sequence is 14 residues long.

This clone was counted a single time. The J gene is TRBJ2-3, the V gene TRBV19; 7 bases line up with TRBD2. With V trimmed by 5 bases and J by 0 bases, 2 bases remained unmatched. The germline gives CDR1 LNHDA, CDR2 SQIVND (reference sequence). CDR3 size: 14 residues. The CDR3 reads CASSLSGSTDTQYF. In DNA form, the CDR3 reads TGTGCCAGTAGTCTTAGCGGGAGCACAGATACGCAGTATTTT.

V usage is TRBV6-1 and J usage is TRBJ2-5, with TRBD1 matching 8 bases. This CDR3 has 15 amino acids. The germline V gene encodes CDR1 MNHNS and CDR2 SASEGT. V gave up 2 bases and J gave up 5 bases; unmatched junction bases: 7. The CDR3 is CASSENQGAVETQYF. The DNA of the CDR3 is TGTGCCAGCAGTGAAAACCAGGGGGCGGTGGAGACCCAGTACTTC.

This clone is a singleton in its sample. The chain couples TRBV11-2 to TRBJ2-5; TRBD2 might be the D (6 bases). CDR3 length: 15 amino acids. CDR1 is SGHAT and CDR2 is FQNNGV in the germline V gene. V lost 2 bases and J lost 1, with 11 bases in between. The CDR3 DNA follows: TGTGCCAGCAGCTTAATGGCCGGGGGCCAAGAGACCCAGTACTTC. This encodes CASSLMAGGQETQYF.

CDR3 region: CASSTRFMVEAFF. The CDR3 region has the DNA TGTGCCAGCAGTACGAGGTTTATGGTTGAAGCTTTCTTT. The J gene is TRBJ1-1, the V gene TRBV28; D is uncertain. The V end was cut by 5 bases, the J end by 7 bases, with 14 bases between. This CDR3 is 13 amino acids long. The V gene's germline CDR1 is MDHEN and CDR2 SYDVKM.

The chain carries TRBV6-2 or TRBV6-3 and TRBJ2-1; 11 bases match TRBD2. J was trimmed by 0 bases and V by 3 bases; bases with no gene match: 7. This CDR3 comprises 18 residues. Looked up from germline, CDR1 is MNHEY and CDR2 is SVGEGT. The CDR3 loop reads CASSYKSLAGGSYNEQFF. CDR3 sequence (DNA): TGTGCCAGCAGTTATAAGTCTCTAGCGGGGGGCTCCTACAATGAGCAGTTCTTC.

The chain is built from TRBV20-1 and TRBJ2-5; unclear D gene. The CDR3 is made up of 10 amino acids. CDR1 and CDR2 (germline): DFQATT, SNEGSKA (reference sequence). Trimming removed 2 bases from V and 5 bases from J, with 3 bases in between. CDR3 coding DNA: TGCAGTGCTAGACTGGAGACCCAGTACTTC. Protein product: CSARLETQYF.